This note documents a single T cell receptor (beta chain) sequence. Its target is not known. TCRdb keeps only in-frame clones here, not all; method: immunoSEQ multiplex PCR. The repertoire holds around 100,000 clones, with around 94% as singletons. The CDR3 runs to 14 residues. Germline CDR1 LNHDA, CDR2 SQIVND (reference sequence). Trimming removed 5 bases at V and 0 bases at J, with 8 bases between. This record comes from a study of siplizumab effects on memory and regulatory T cells. Broader study findings: It was never confirmed that proliferating Tregs from siplizumab cultures were suppressive. Roughly 75-97% of proliferating CD4+ or CD8+ clones lacked an assignable naive or memory phenotype. Naive T cells apparently outstripped memory cells in diversity and seemed major alloresponse contributors.

V and J are TRBV19 and TRBJ1-3; D remains unclear. What was sequenced was Tregs sorted from blood. The sequence was collected from a human donor in good health. The CDR3 nucleotides read TGTGCCAGTAGTGATCGGTACTCTGGAAACACCATATATTTT. This translates into CASSDRYSGNTIYF. The full variable domain, its missing parts supplied by reference TRBV19 and TRBJ1-3, is DGGITQSPKYLFRKEGQNVTLSCEQNLNHDAMYWYRQDPGQGLRLIYYSQIVNDFQKGDIAEGYSVSREKKESFPLTVTSAQKNPTAFYLCASSDRYSGNTIYFGEGSWLTVV.